The next 8 T cell receptor beta chains were all read from a single sample in a study of CD8+ T cells in alopecia areata. Extraction and reverse transcription of RNA yielded cDNA as the sequencing template. TCRdb keeps only in-frame clones here, not all; method: immunoSEQ multiplex PCR. The sample has about 190,000 clones, just under 65% seen once. Treatment defined: oral pan-JAK inhibitor, 5-10 mg twice daily. The sample was CD4+ T cells sorted from blood, taken around week 49, from a patient treated with tofacitinib. These receptors came from a human donor with alopecia areata.

The V gene is TRBV7-9, the J gene TRBJ1-2, with 8 bases that match TRBD1. The junction had 2 bases not matched to a gene; V was cut back by 5 bases and J by 6 bases. Germline lookup yields CDR1 SEHNR and CDR2 FQNEAQ (reference sequence). The CDR3 covers 12 residues. This CDR3 is CASSIQGDGYTF. CDR3 nucleotide sequence: TGTGCCAGCAGCATACAGGGGGATGGCTACACCTTC.

This clone has a single count. The gene calls are TRBV29-1 and TRBJ2-1, with 8 bases identical to TRBD2. The junction had 5 bases not matched to a gene; V was cut back by 3 bases and J by 7 bases. The CDR3 is 13 amino acids. Germline CDR1 is SQVTM and CDR2 is ANQGSEA. CDR3 in DNA: TGCAGCGTTGATGCGGTAGCGGGGAATGAGCAGTTCTTC. Its protein is CSVDAVAGNEQFF.

The rearrangement uses TRBV2 and TRBJ2-5, with no clear D. The ends were cut back, 6 bases at V and 4 bases at J, with 6 bases in the middle. The V gene's germline CDR1 is SNHLY and CDR2 FYNNEI. The CDR3 consists of 11 residues. The CDR3 reads CASRALETQYF. CDR3 nucleotide sequence: TGTGCCAGCAGAGCATTAGAGACCCAGTACTTC.

The genes are TRBV2 and TRBJ2-5; no reliable D call. The CDR3 sequence is 13 residues long. Germline V gene sequence: CDR1 SNHLY, CDR2 FYNNEI. Trimming shortened V by 6 bases and J by 2 bases, and 10 bases separated the two germline ends. CDR3: CASRSGGQETQYF. In DNA form, the CDR3 reads TGTGCCAGCAGGTCTGGCGGTCAAGAGACCCAGTACTTC.

This chain connects TRBV7-2 to TRBJ2-1; D is unresolved. The CDR3 loop spans 13 amino acids. Trimming left V 5 bases short and J 5 bases short, with 10 bases between. Germline values: CDR1 SGHTA, CDR2 FQGNSA. This CDR3 is CASSQTRDNEQFF. The CDR3 DNA sequence: TGTGCCAGCAGCCAGACCCGAGACAATGAGCAGTTCTTC. Looking up the rest from reference TRBV7-2 and TRBJ2-1 gives the full variable domain: GAGVSQSPSNKVTEKGKDVELRCDPISGHTALYWYRQSLGQGLEFLIYFQGNSAPDKSGLPSDRFSAERTGGSVSTLTIQRTQQEDSAVYLCASSQTRDNEQFFGPGTRLTVL.

V is TRBV7-2 and J is TRBJ2-5, with D tentatively TRBD2 (5 bases). CDR1 SGHTA and CDR2 FQGNSA come from the germline V gene. Trimming cost V 5 bases and J 2 bases, with 15 bases left between them. The CDR3 runs to 15 residues. CDR3 in amino acids: CASSRGVLKQETQYF. CDR3 nucleotide sequence: TGTGCCAGCAGCCGGGGAGTTTTAAAACAAGAGACCCAGTACTTC.

The chain uses TRBV7-2 and TRBJ2-3; unclear D gene. The CDR3 totals 11 residues. V was clipped by 5 bases and J by 4 bases, with 4 bases between them. CDR1 and CDR2 from the germline V gene are SGHTA and FQGNSA. CDR3 residues: CASSHSDTQYF. The CDR3 coding sequence is TGTGCCAGCAGCCACTCAGATACGCAGTATTTT.

This clone was seen once. V and J are TRBV30 and TRBJ1-5, with unresolved D. CDR3 length equals 13 residues. V lost 4 bases and J 2 bases, leaving 9 bases between the germline ends. CDR1 is GTSNPN, CDR2 SVGIG, per germline (reference sequence). CDR3 nucleotide sequence: TGTGCCTGGACGGAGCGGGGCAATCAGCCCCAGCATTTT. This translates into CAWTERGNQPQHF.